Following are 10 T cell receptor beta chains from one sample sequenced in a study of cytomegalovirus exposure and HLA in healthy donors. The PCR ran on 60 Vbeta and 13 Jbeta primers. The data were produced by immunoSEQ multiplex PCR, yet TCRdb's version contains in-frame clones alone and is incomplete. The sample comprises some 130,000 clones, roughly 85% of which are singletons, and roughly 1.2% rests with the top ten. Sequenced: PBMCs. These receptors came from a boy aged 5-17 years in good health and CMV-seronegative.

The J gene is TRBJ2-3, the V gene TRBV5-4; 9 nucleotides match TRBD2. The trim removed 6 bases at V and 2 bases at J, leaving 19 bases unmatched. The CDR3 contains 19 residues. The germline V gene has CDR1 SGHNT and CDR2 YYREEE (reference sequence). The CDR3, as DNA: TGTGCCAGCAAGGGGAGGGTCGCGGGAGGGCCTGTTAACACAGATACGCAGTATTTT. It encodes CASKGRVAGGPVNTDTQYF.

The V call is TRBV6-1, the J call TRBJ2-1; 8 nucleotides match TRBD1. CDR1 is MNHNS, CDR2 SASEGT, per germline. V shed 7 bases, J shed 7 bases, and the junction held 3 bases outside the gene matches. The CDR3 has 12 residues. CDR3 DNA sequence: TGTGCCAGCAACTACAGGGGGAATGAGCAGTTCTTC. Amino acid sequence: CASNYRGNEQFF.

In its sample, this clone was seen a few times. The chain recombines TRBV6-1 with TRBJ1-4; 8 bases agree with TRBD1. This CDR3 is 12 amino acids long. Germline trimming cut 6 bases from V and 8 bases from J; bases unmatched to any gene: 2. Germline-derived CDR1 and CDR2 are MNHNS and SASEGT. The CDR3 DNA reads as TGTGCCAGCAGGACAGGGGCCGAAAAACTGTTTTTT. It codes for CASRTGAEKLFF.

This chain connects TRBV5-4 to TRBJ2-5, with TRBD2 as a possible D gene (5 bases). The length of the CDR3 is 14 residues. Trimming took 3 bases from V and 2 from J, leaving 11 bases between them. From germline, CDR1 is SGHNT and CDR2 YYREEE (reference sequence). The CDR3 here is CASSYKTGQETQYF. The CDR3 DNA reads as TGTGCCAGCAGCTACAAGACGGGACAAGAGACCCAGTACTTC.

The chain couples TRBV29-1 to TRBJ1-2; D is possibly TRBD1 (6 bases). The V end was cut by 7 bases, the J end by 2 bases, with 23 bases between. The V gene's germline CDR1 is SQVTM and CDR2 ANQGSEA. This CDR3 spans 16 amino acids. The CDR3 DNA reads as TGCAGCGCGAGATTAAGTACAGGGTCGGCCAACTATGGCTACACCTTC. This codes for CSARLSTGSANYGYTF.

This chain uses TRBV4-3 with TRBJ1-2, with 9 bases aligning to TRBD1. CDR1 is LGHNA, CDR2 YSLEER, per germline. CDR3 length: 14 residues. V trimming: 3 bases; J trimming: 4 bases; junction bases outside the gene matches: 3. The CDR3 sequence: CASSQSTGGYGYTF. Here the CDR3 DNA reads TGCGCCAGCAGCCAGTCGACAGGGGGCTATGGCTACACCTTC.

V is TRBV6-4 and J is TRBJ1-2; 9 bases align to TRBD1. CDR3 size: 15 residues. Germline V gives CDR1 MRHNA, CDR2 SNTAGT. The trim removed 3 bases at V and 4 bases at J, leaving 6 bases unmatched. The CDR3 coding sequence is TGTGCCAGCAGTGAACGGGACAGGGCGGGCTATGGCTACACCTTC. As protein: CASSERDRAGYGYTF.

V and J are TRBV9 and TRBJ2-7; the match to TRBD1 covers 8 bases. Germline CDR1 is SGDLS and CDR2 is YYNGEE. This CDR3 comprises 15 residues. With V trimmed by 0 bases and J by 0 bases, 2 bases remained unmatched. The CDR3 DNA reads TGTGCCAGCAGCGTAGAGACAGGGGCCTCCTACGAGCAGTACTTC. This codes for CASSVETGASYEQYF.

This clone has only a few counts. The CDR3 loop reads CASSQTWWGGIYNEQFF. The CDR3 DNA reads as TGCGCCAGCAGCCAAACTTGGTGGGGGGGGATTTACAATGAGCAGTTCTTC. This rearrangement joins TRBV4-3 to TRBJ2-1; 7 bases agree with TRBD2. The V segment lost 2 bases and the J segment 4 bases; nucleotides outside the gene matches: 11. The CDR3 has 17 residues. CDR1 and CDR2 from the germline V gene are LGHNA and YSLEER.

The chain couples TRBV6-5 to TRBJ2-1, with 11 bases fitting TRBD2. J gave up 6 bases and V 6 bases, and 7 bases lay outside the gene matches. Germline lookup yields CDR1 MNHEY and CDR2 SVGAGI. CDR3 length equals 15 residues. The CDR3 DNA reads as TGTGCCAGCAGGCCACTAGCGGGAGTTCGCAATGAGCAGTTCTTC. Amino acid sequence: CASRPLAGVRNEQFF.